These 13 T cell receptor beta chains came from one sample sequenced in a study of T cells expressing NK-cell markers. TCRdb reanalyzed the 5' RACE reads and collapses them to one entry per CDR3 protein, without DNA. Reported are roughly 350,000 distinct CDR3 sequences; the ten largest clones contain around 4.9%. What was sequenced was blood T cells: a sorted CD56 or NKG2C T cell subset, CD4+ or CD8+ T cells, or bulk PBMC T cells (not recorded which). The source of these receptors is a man aged 18 to 69 in good health.

V and J are TRBV27 and TRBJ2-7; the D call of TRBD1 rests on TCRdb alone, since no DNA is present to check it. The V gene's germline CDR1 is MNHEY and CDR2 SMNVEV (reference sequence). The CDR3 has 14 residues. This CDR3 is CASRRDRVSHEQYF.

The rearrangement joins TRBV5-1 to TRBJ1-1; the TCRdb D gene call, TRBD1, has no DNA to confirm it. Looked up from germline, CDR1 is SGHRS and CDR2 is YFSETQ. The CDR3 extends over 17 amino acids. The CDR3 protein is CASSLVAGLGLNTEAFF.

The CDR3 here is CASSPALHNEQFF. The chain is built from TRBV6-1 and TRBJ2-1; TCRdb calls TRBD1, which cannot be checked without DNA. The CDR3 loop spans 13 amino acids. Per germline, CDR1 MNHNS and CDR2 SASEGT.

V gene TRBV5-5 combines with J gene TRBJ2-3. The CDR3 runs 16 residues. The germline gives CDR1 SGHKS, CDR2 YYEKEE (reference sequence). The CDR3 loop reads CASSLALAASTDTQYF. Full variable domain (missing parts from reference TRBV5-5 and TRBJ2-3): DAGVTQSPTHLIKTRGQQVTLRCSPISGHKSVSWYQQVLGQGPQFIFQYYEKEERGRGNFPDRFSARQFPNYSSELNVNALLLGDSALYLCASSLALAASTDTQYFGPGTRLTVL.

The rearrangement joins TRBV14 to TRBJ2-1; TCRdb gives TRBD1 as the D gene, but with no DNA this cannot be confirmed. There are 16 residues in the CDR3. Germline values: CDR1 SGHDN, CDR2 FVKESK. CDR3 loop: CASAKVTGGKNNEQFF.

The V call is TRBV7-3, the J call TRBJ2-2; absent DNA, TCRdb's TRBD1 call cannot be checked. The CDR3 contains 16 residues. CDR1 is SGHTA, CDR2 FQGTGA, per germline. CDR3 protein: CASSLKQPGQTGELFF. The full variable domain, in which reference TRBV7-3 and TRBJ2-2 provide the parts outside the CDR3, is GAGVSQTPSNKVTEKGKYVELRCDPISGHTALYWYRQSLGQGPEFLIYFQGTGAADDSGLPNDRFFAVRPEGSVSTLKIQRTERGDSAVYLCASSLKQPGQTGELFFGEGSRLTVL.

CDR3 region: CAWTPEQETQYF. J is TRBJ2-5 and V is TRBV30. Per germline, CDR1 GTSNPN and CDR2 SVGIG (reference sequence). The CDR3 extends over 12 amino acids.

The chain recombines TRBV5-5 with TRBJ1-5. The CDR3 is 14 residues long. The germline V gene encodes CDR1 SGHKS and CDR2 YYEKEE (reference sequence). CDR3 in amino acids: CASSRAGEDQPQHF.

J is TRBJ2-7 and V is TRBV7-2; no DNA is available, so the TRBD1 call from TCRdb remains unchecked. This CDR3 is 12 amino acids long. Per the germline V gene, CDR1 is SGHTA and CDR2 is FQGNSA. This chain's CDR3 is CASSLAGKGQYF. The full variable domain, its missing parts supplied by reference TRBV7-2 and TRBJ2-7, is GAGVSQSPSNKVTEKGKDVELRCDPISGHTALYWYRQSLGQGLEFLIYFQGNSAPDKSGLPSDRFSAERTGGSVSTLTIQRTQQEDSAVYLCASSLAGKGQYFGPGTRLTVT.

The rearrangement joins TRBV20-1 to TRBJ2-1; TCRdb returns TRBD1, unconfirmable since there is no DNA. The germline V gene has CDR1 DFQATT and CDR2 SNEGSKA (reference sequence). The CDR3 is 12 amino acids. The CDR3 region is CSASRDSPTQFF.

The chain joins TRBV5-1 to TRBJ2-1; without DNA, the TCRdb call of TRBD2 cannot be checked. The CDR3 extends over 16 amino acids. CDR1 is SGHRS, CDR2 YFSETQ, per germline. The CDR3 region is CASSPSGGGASNEQFF.

The chain joins TRBV11-2 to TRBJ2-1; the TCRdb call, TRBD2, lacks DNA for checking. This CDR3 has 15 amino acids. Germline values: CDR1 SGHAT, CDR2 FQNNGV. CDR3 protein: CASSITSGGPSEQFF.

The CDR3 protein is CASSLGGMGATYNEQFF. The chain recombines TRBV5-5 with TRBJ2-1; the TCRdb call, TRBD1, lacks DNA for checking. Germline V gene data show CDR1 as SGHKS and CDR2 as YYEKEE (reference sequence). This CDR3 comprises 17 residues. Looking up the rest from reference TRBV5-5 and TRBJ2-1 gives the full variable domain: DAGVTQSPTHLIKTRGQQVTLRCSPISGHKSVSWYQQVLGQGPQFIFQYYEKEERGRGNFPDRFSARQFPNYSSELNVNALLLGDSALYLCASSLGGMGATYNEQFFGPGTRLTVL.